A single sample is the source of the 17 T cell receptor beta chains below, sequenced in a study of vaccination effects on CD4 cells after COVID-19. Cells that had been cultured for 10 days were the source of isolated CD4+ T cells. Each participant was administered two doses of either the BNT162b2 or the mRNA-1273 vaccine. These TCRs' antigens remain unknown. Data came from immunoSEQ multiplex PCR; TCRdb stores just in-frame clones and leaves some out. The table includes roughly 41,000 clones, around 66% detected once. The specimen was CD4+ T cells from PBMCs cultured without peptide, collected after COVID-19 vaccination. Every receptor here comes from a human donor who received a COVID-19 vaccine.

This chain joins TRBV6-5 and TRBJ1-2; D not certain. Germline CDR1 and CDR2: MNHEY and SVGAGI. Trimming removed 4 bases at V and 8 bases at J, with 14 bases between. CDR3 length: 13 residues. This CDR3 reads CASSSSPSYGYTF. The CDR3 coding sequence is TGTGCCAGCAGTTCCTCCCCCAGCTACGGCTACACCTTC.

This clone was seen a handful of times. V gene TRBV25-1 combines with J gene TRBJ2-1, with D possibly matching TRBD1 (6 bases). The CDR3 covers 15 residues. Germline V lookup: CDR1 MGHDK, CDR2 SYGVNS. V lost 3 bases to trimming and J lost 5 bases, with 14 bases between them. As DNA, the CDR3 is TGTGCCAGCAGTGAGTCCAGGGGAGTGAACAATGAGCAGTTCTTC. Its protein product is CASSESRGVNNEQFF.

The chain joins TRBV7-2 to TRBJ1-4; D perhaps matches TRBD1 (5 bases). The CDR3 loop spans 15 amino acids. V gave up 5 bases and J gave up 2 bases, with 12 bases separating them. Germline values: CDR1 SGHTA, CDR2 FQGNSA. CDR3 loop: CASSNSGSTNEKLFF. The CDR3 nucleotides are TGTGCCAGCAGCAACTCAGGGAGCACTAATGAAAAACTGTTTTTT.

The chain recombines TRBV7-8 with TRBJ1-5, with 7 bases matching TRBD1. V shed 5 bases and J 4 bases; nucleotides not matched to a gene: 5. The germline V gene encodes CDR1 SGHVS and CDR2 FQNEAQ. The length of the CDR3 is 14 residues. The DNA of the CDR3 is TGTGCCAGCAGCACCGGACAGGTTAATCAGCCCCAGCATTTT. Residues: CASSTGQVNQPQHF.

The V and J genes are TRBV7-8 and TRBJ1-1; D call uncertain. CDR3 length equals 14 residues. V dropped 4 bases and J dropped 2 bases, with 11 bases sitting between them. Germline CDR1 and CDR2: SGHVS and FQNEAQ. DNA for the CDR3: TGTGCCAGCAGCTCTGGGCCAGCAAACACTGAAGCTTTCTTT. Translated: CASSSGPANTEAFF.

This clone appeared once. The rearrangement links TRBV5-6 to TRBJ1-2; D is ambiguous. Germline loops: CDR1 SGHDT, CDR2 YYEEEE. V was shortened by 2 bases and J by 4 bases, with 6 bases between the two germline ends. The CDR3 has 12 residues. CDR3 region: CASSLSPYGYTF. The CDR3 bases are TGTGCCAGCAGCTTAAGTCCCTATGGCTACACCTTC.

This rearrangement joins TRBV29-1 to TRBJ2-7; perhaps D is TRBD1 or TRBD2 (5 bases each). The V gene lost 4 bases and the J gene lost 2 bases, with 9 bases spanning the gap. Per germline, CDR1 SQVTM and CDR2 ANQGSEA. The CDR3 loop spans 12 amino acids. In DNA, the CDR3 is TGCAGCGTTGTGCAGGGAGCCTACGAGCAGTACTTC. This codes for CSVVQGAYEQYF.

The CDR3 bases are TGCGCCAGCAGCACCCGGACAGGGGTATACAATGAGCAGTTCTTC. This gives the protein CASSTRTGVYNEQFF. The rearrangement links TRBV5-1 to TRBJ2-1; 9 bases are shared with TRBD1. The ends lost 4 bases at V and 4 bases at J; junction bases unmatched: 6. Germline CDR1 and CDR2: SGHRS and YFSETQ. The CDR3 runs to 15 residues.

This sequence joins TRBV5-1 and TRBJ2-4, with 7 bases matching TRBD1. Germline lookup yields CDR1 SGHRS and CDR2 YFSETQ. V lost 0 bases to trimming and J lost 9 bases; unmatched junction nucleotides: 3. The length of the CDR3 is 13 residues. CDR3 sequence reads: CASSLGQGIIQYF. The CDR3 region has the DNA TGCGCCAGCAGCTTGGGACAGGGTATCATTCAGTACTTC.

The gene calls are TRBV29-1 and TRBJ1-1, with no clear D. CDR1 is SQVTM, CDR2 ANQGSEA, per germline. There are 11 residues in the CDR3. Here the CDR3 reads CRVLVNTEAFF. CDR3 DNA sequence: TGCAGGGTCCTGGTGAACACTGAAGCTTTCTTT.

This chain connects TRBV5-1 to TRBJ1-2; 7 bases line up with TRBD1. Germline V lookup: CDR1 SGHRS, CDR2 YFSETQ. V was clipped by 0 bases and J by 3 bases; unmatched bases: 5. This CDR3 is built from 15 residues. The CDR3 coding sequence is TGCGCCAGCAGCTTGGGGATACAGGGGTACTATGGCTACACCTTC. It yields the protein CASSLGIQGYYGYTF.

The gene calls are TRBV29-1 and TRBJ2-3, with 8 bases lining up with TRBD1. V trimming: 6 bases; J trimming: 4 bases; junction bases outside the gene matches: 9. CDR1 and CDR2 from the germline V gene are SQVTM and ANQGSEA. This CDR3 contains 14 residues. Here the CDR3 DNA reads TGCAGCGTGTCAGGGGGCGGCGGTGCAGATACGCAGTATTTT. Amino acid sequence: CSVSGGGGADTQYF.

This clone has a handful of counts. The CDR3 bases are TGCGCCAGCAGACCCGGACAGGGCAATGAGCAGTTCTTC. It codes for CASRPGQGNEQFF. The chain couples TRBV5-1 to TRBJ2-1, with 8 bases fitting TRBD1. Per the germline V gene, CDR1 is SGHRS and CDR2 is YFSETQ. V was clipped by 5 bases and J by 6 bases; unmatched bases: 4. CDR3 size: 13 residues.

This sequence joins TRBV6-5 and TRBJ2-1, with TRBD2 identical over 9 bases. The CDR3 covers 15 residues. In germline, CDR1 is MNHEY, CDR2 SVGAGI. J lost 6 bases, V lost 6 bases, and 9 bases had no gene match. In nucleotides, the CDR3 is TGTGCCAGCAGCGACGCGGGGGGGCCCGTCAATGAGCAGTTCTTC. The encoded protein is CASSDAGGPVNEQFF.

This clone was counted once. The chain links TRBV11-2 to TRBJ1-3; D gene ambiguous. The CDR3 totals 17 residues. V lost 0 bases and J lost 2, with 14 bases in between. Germline lookup yields CDR1 SGHAT and CDR2 FQNNGV. The CDR3 DNA sequence: TGTGCCAGCAGCTTAGAGTGGCAAAGAACCACTGGAAACACCATATATTTT. Its translation is CASSLEWQRTTGNTIYF.

This clone has just one count. The J gene is TRBJ1-2, the V gene TRBV2, with 10 bases aligning to TRBD1. The germline V gene has CDR1 SNHLY and CDR2 FYNNEI. The J segment lost 8 bases and the V segment lost 3 bases, leaving 6 bases of the junction unmatched. This CDR3 region has 14 residues. Written as DNA, the CDR3 is TGTGCCAGCAGTGACGGGACAGGGGTAGGGGGCTACACCTTC. This encodes CASSDGTGVGGYTF. The variable domain in full, completed from reference TRBV2 and TRBJ1-2, reads EPEVTQTPSHQVTQMGQEVILRCVPISNHLYFYWYRQILGQKVEFLVSFYNNEISEKSEIFDDQFSVERPDGSNFTLKIRSTKLEDSAMYFCASSDGTGVGGYTFGSGTRLTVV.

The chain carries TRBV6-1 and TRBJ2-7; a weak D match, TRBD2 (5 bases). The CDR3 has 14 amino acids. CDR1 MNHNS and CDR2 SASEGT come from the germline V gene. Deletions cut 2 bases from V and 3 bases from J, with 11 bases between. The chain's CDR3 is CASSESGNLYEQYF. The CDR3 DNA reads TGTGCCAGCAGTGAATCGGGGAACCTCTACGAGCAGTACTTC.